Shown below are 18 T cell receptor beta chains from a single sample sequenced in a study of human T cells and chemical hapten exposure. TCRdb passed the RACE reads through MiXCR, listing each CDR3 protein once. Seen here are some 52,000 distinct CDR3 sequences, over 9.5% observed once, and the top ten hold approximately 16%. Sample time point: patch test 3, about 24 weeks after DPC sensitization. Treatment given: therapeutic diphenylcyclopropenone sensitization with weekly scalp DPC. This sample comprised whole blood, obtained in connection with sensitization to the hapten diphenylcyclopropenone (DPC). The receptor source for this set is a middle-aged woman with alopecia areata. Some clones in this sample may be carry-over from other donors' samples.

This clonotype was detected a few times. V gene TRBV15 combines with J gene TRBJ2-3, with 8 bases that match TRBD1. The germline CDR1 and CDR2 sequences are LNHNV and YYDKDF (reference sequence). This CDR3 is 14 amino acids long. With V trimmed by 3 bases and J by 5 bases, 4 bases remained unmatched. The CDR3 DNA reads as TGTGCCACCAGCAGGGACAGGGTAGAAGATACGCAGTATTTT. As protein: CATSRDRVEDTQYF.

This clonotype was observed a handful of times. The CDR3 DNA is TGTGCCAGCAGTCTTTACGGGGAGAACACTGAAGCTTTCTTT. This sequence encodes CASSLYGENTEAFF. V and J are TRBV6-4 and TRBJ1-1; D is unresolved. The CDR3 contains 14 residues. V shed 5 bases and J shed 1 base, with 11 bases lying between them. In germline, CDR1 is MRHNA, CDR2 SNTAGT.

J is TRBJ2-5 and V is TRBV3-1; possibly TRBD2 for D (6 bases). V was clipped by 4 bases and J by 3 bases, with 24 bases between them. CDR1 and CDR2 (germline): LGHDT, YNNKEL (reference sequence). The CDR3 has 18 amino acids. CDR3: CASSRKVRLRLGEETQYF. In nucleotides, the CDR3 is TGTGCCAGCAGCCGCAAGGTACGACTTCGACTAGGGGAAGAGACCCAGTACTTC.

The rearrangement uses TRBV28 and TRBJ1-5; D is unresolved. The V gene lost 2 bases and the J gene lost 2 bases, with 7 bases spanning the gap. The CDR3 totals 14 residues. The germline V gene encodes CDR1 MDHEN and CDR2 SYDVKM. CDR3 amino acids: CASSLGWGNQPQHF. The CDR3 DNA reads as TGTGCCAGCAGTTTAGGCTGGGGCAATCAGCCCCAGCATTTT.

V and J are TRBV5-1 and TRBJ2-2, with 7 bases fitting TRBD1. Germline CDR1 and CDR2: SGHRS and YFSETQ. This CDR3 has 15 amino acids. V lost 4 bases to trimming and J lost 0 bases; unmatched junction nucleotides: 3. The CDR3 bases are TGCGCCAGCAGCCCTGGGACAGCGAACACCGGGGAGCTGTTTTTT. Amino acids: CASSPGTANTGELFF.

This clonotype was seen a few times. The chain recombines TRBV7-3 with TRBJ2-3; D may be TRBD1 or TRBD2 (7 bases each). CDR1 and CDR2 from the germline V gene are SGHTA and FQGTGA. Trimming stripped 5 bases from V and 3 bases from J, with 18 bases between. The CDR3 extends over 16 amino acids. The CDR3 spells CASSRQGGLVTDTQYF. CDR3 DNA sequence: TGTGCCAGCAGCCGCCAGGGGGGGCTCGTAACAGATACGCAGTATTTT.

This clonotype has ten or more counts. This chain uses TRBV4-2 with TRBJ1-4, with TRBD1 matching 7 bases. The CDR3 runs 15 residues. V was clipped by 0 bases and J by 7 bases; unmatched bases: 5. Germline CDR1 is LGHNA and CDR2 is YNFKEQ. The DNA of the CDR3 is TGTGCCAGCAGCCAAGATCAAGGGGGCGCTGAAAAACTGTTTTTT. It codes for CASSQDQGGAEKLFF.

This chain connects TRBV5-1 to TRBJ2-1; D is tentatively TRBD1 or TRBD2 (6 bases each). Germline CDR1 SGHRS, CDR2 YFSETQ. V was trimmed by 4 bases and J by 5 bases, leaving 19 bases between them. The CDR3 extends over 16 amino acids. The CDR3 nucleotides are TGCGCCAGCAGCCCGGTACAGGGAGGAGGAAACAATGAGCAGTTCTTC. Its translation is CASSPVQGGGNNEQFF.

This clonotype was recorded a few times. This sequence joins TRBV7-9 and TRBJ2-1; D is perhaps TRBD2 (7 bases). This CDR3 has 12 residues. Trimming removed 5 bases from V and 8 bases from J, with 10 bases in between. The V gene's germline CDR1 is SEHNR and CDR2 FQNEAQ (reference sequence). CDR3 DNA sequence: TGTGCCAGCAGCCCGGGGGGCTATGAGCAGTTCTTC. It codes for CASSPGGYEQFF.

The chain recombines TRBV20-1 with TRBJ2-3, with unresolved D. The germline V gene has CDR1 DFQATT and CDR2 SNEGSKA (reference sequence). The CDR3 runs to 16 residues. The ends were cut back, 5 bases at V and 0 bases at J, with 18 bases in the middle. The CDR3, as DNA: TGCAGTGCTCCCGGTCGGGTCTATACTAGCACAGATACGCAGTATTTT. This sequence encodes CSAPGRVYTSTDTQYF.

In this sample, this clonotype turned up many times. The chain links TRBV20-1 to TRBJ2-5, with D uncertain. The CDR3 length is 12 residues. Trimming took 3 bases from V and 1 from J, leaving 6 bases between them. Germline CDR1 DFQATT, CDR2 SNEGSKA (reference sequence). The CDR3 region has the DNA TGCAGTGCTAGGGCAGCCCAAGAGACCCAGTACTTC. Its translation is CSARAAQETQYF.

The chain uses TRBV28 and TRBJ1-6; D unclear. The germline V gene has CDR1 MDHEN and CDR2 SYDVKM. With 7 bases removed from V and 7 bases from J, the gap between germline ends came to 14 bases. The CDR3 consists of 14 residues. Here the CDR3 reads CASTPPRKNSPLHF. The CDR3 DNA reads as TGTGCCAGCACCCCTCCCCGGAAGAATTCACCCCTCCACTTT.

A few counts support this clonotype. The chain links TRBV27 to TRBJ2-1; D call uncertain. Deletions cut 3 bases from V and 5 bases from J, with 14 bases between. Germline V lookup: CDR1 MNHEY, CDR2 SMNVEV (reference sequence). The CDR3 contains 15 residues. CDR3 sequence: CASSLTLQINNEQFF. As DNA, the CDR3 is TGTGCCAGCAGTTTGACTCTTCAAATAAACAATGAGCAGTTCTTC.

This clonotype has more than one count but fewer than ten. The CDR3 DNA is TGCGCCAGCAGCTTGGAAACAGGGTGGGTAAACTACGAGCAGTACTTC. It codes for CASSLETGWVNYEQYF. This chain links TRBV5-1 with TRBJ2-7; D might be TRBD1 (6 bases). Germline assignment: CDR1 SGHRS and CDR2 YFSETQ. The CDR3 spans 16 residues. V gave up 0 bases and J gave up 3 bases, with 16 bases separating them. The full variable domain, in which reference TRBV5-1 and TRBJ2-7 provide the parts outside the CDR3, is KAGVTQTPRYLIKTRGQQVTLSCSPISGHRSVSWYQQTPGQGLQFLFEYFSETQRNKGNFPGRFSGRQFSNSRSEMNVSTLELGDSALYLCASSLETGWVNYEQYFGPGTRLTVT.

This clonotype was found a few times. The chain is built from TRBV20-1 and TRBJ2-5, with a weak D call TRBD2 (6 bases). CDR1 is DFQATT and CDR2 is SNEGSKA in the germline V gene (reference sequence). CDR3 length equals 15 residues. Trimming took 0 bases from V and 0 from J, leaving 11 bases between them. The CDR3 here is CSARDPAGNQETQYF. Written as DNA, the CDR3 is TGCAGTGCTAGAGATCCGGCGGGGAACCAAGAGACCCAGTACTTC.

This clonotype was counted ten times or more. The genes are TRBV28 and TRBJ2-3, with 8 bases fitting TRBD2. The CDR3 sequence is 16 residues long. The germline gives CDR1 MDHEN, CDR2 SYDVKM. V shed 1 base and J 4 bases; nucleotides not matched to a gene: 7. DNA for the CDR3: TGTGCCAGCAGTTTATTCGCGGGGGGCCGAGCAGATACGCAGTATTTT. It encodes CASSLFAGGRADTQYF.

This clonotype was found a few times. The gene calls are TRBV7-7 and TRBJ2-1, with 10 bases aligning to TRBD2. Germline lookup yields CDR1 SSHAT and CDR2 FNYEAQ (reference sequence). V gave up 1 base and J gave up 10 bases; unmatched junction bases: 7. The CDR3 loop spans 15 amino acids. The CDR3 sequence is CASSLVSGGAREQFF. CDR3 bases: TGTGCCAGCAGCTTAGTCAGCGGGGGGGCTCGGGAGCAGTTCTTC.

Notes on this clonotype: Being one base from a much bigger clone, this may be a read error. Here the CDR3 reads CANSRVTGSTDTQYF. DNA of the CDR3: TGTGCCAACAGCCGGGTGACAGGATCCACAGATACGCAGTATTTT. The V call is TRBV7-8, the J call TRBJ2-3, with a possible D match to TRBD1 (6 bases). The germline gives CDR1 SGHVS, CDR2 FQNEAQ. The CDR3 is 15 residues long.